Reported below is one T cell receptor beta chain. In the original processing: From reference gene primer amplification, estimates of nucleated cell counts were derived. Profiling relied on immunoSEQ multiplex PCR, and the TCRdb table lists in-frame clones only, not all of them. V and J calls and clone size follow that table, whereas D and trimming were derived from the DNA. The top ten hold under 2.5% of the sample, which has 200,000 or so clones, about 87% seen once. The data originate from a study of blood T cell repertoires in COVID-19. Background on the study: The samples span acute and convalescent COVID-19 from the United States, Italy and Spain. PBMCs, B-cell-depleted T cells, or T cells were the source of the cDNA or gDNA that made up the material.

Germline CDR1 is SGDLS and CDR2 is YYNGEE. CDR3 length: 14 residues. Trimming pared 4 bases from V and 5 bases from J, leaving 15 bases between. Sequenced input: PBMCs or T cells enriched from blood (not recorded which). This chain joins TRBV9 and TRBJ1-1, with D perhaps matching TRBD1 (5 bases). The sequence was obtained from a woman aged 40 to 50 with acute COVID-19. Here the CDR3 DNA reads TGTGCCAGCAGCCTAAGACAGAAGGGGACTGAAGCTTTCTTT. Its protein product is CASSLRQKGTEAFF.